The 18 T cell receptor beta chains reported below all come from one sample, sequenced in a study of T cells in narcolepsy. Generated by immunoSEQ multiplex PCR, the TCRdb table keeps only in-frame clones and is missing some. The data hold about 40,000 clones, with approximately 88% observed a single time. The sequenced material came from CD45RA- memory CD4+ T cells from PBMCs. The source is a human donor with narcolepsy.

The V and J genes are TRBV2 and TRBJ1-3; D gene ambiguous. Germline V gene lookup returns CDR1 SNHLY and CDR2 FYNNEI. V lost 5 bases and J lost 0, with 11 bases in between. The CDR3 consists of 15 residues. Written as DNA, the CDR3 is TGTGCCAGCAGTCTAAGACGGAACTCTGGAAACACCATATATTTT. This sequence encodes CASSLRRNSGNTIYF.

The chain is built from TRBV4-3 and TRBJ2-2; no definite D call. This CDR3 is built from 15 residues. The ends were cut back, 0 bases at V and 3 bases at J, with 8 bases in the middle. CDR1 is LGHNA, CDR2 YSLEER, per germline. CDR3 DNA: TGCGCCAGCAGCCAAGAAACACTGCACACCGGGGAGCTGTTTTTT. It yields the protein CASSQETLHTGELFF.

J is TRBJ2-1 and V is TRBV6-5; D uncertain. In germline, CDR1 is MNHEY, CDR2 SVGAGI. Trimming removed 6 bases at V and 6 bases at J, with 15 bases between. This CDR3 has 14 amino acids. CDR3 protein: CASSPYDAGNEQFF. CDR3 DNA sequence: TGTGCCAGCAGCCCCTACGACGCCGGCAATGAGCAGTTCTTC.

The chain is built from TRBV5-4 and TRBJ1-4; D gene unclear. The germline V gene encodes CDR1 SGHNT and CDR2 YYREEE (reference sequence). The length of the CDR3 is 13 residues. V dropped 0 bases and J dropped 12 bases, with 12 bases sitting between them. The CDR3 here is CASSLGLAAELFF. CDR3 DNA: TGTGCCAGCAGCTTGGGTTTGGCGGCCGAACTGTTTTTT.

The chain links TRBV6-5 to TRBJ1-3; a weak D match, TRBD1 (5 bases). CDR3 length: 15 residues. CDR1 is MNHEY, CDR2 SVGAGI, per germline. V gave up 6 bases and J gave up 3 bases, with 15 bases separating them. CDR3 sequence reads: CASRGGGAFGNTIYF. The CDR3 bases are TGTGCCAGCAGGGGGGGAGGGGCGTTTGGAAACACCATATATTTT.

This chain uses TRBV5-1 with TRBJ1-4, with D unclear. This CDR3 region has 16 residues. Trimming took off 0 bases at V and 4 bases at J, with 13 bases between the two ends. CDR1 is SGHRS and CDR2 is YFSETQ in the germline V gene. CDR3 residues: CASSLGVGRGNEKLFF. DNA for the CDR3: TGCGCCAGCAGCTTGGGTGTTGGTAGAGGTAATGAAAAACTGTTTTTT. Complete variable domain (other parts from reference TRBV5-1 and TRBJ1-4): KAGVTQTPRYLIKTRGQQVTLSCSPISGHRSVSWYQQTPGQGLQFLFEYFSETQRNKGNFPGRFSGRQFSNSRSEMNVSTLELGDSALYLCASSLGVGRGNEKLFFGSGTQLSVL.

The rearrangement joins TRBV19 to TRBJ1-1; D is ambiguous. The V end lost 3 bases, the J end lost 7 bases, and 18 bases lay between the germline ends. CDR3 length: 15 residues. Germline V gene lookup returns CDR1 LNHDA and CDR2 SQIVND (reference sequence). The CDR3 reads CASSIAAGVPGEAFF. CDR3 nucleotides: TGTGCCAGTAGTATTGCGGCCGGGGTTCCAGGTGAAGCTTTCTTT. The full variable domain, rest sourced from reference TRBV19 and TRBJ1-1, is DGGITQSPKYLFRKEGQNVTLSCEQNLNHDAMYWYRQDPGQGLRLIYYSQIVNDFQKGDIAEGYSVSREKKESFPLTVTSAQKNPTAFYLCASSIAAGVPGEAFFGQGTRLTVV.

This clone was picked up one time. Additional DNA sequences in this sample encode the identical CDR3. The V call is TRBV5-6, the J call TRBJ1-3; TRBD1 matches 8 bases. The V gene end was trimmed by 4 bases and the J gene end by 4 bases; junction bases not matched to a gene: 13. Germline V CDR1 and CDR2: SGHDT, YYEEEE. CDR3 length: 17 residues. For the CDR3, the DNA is TGTGCCAGCAGCACATTTACTGGACAGGGCTTCGGAAACACCATATATTTT. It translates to CASSTFTGQGFGNTIYF.

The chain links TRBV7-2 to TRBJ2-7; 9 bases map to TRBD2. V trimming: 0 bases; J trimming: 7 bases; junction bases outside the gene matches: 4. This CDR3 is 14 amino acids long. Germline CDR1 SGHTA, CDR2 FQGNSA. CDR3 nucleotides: TGTGCCAGCAGCTTAGCCGGGACTAGCTATGAGCAGTACTTC. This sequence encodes CASSLAGTSYEQYF.

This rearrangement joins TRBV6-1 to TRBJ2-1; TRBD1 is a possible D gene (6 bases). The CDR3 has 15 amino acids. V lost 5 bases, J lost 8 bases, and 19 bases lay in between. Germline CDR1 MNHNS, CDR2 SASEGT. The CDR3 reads CASSRWQGPSDEQFF. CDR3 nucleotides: TGTGCCAGCAGTAGATGGCAGGGGCCCTCCGATGAGCAGTTCTTC.

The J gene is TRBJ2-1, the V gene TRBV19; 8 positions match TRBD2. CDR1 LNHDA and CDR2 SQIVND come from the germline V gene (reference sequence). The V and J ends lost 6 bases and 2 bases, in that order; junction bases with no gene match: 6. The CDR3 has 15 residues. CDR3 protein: CASRDGGAAYNEQFF. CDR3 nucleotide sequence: TGTGCCAGTAGGGACGGGGGGGCGGCCTACAATGAGCAGTTCTTC.

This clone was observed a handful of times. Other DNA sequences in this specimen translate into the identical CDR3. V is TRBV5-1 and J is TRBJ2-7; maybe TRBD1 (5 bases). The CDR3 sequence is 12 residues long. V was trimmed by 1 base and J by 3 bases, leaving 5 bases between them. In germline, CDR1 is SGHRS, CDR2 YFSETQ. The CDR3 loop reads CASSLQGYEQYF. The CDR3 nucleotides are TGCGCCAGCAGCTTGCAGGGCTACGAGCAGTACTTC.

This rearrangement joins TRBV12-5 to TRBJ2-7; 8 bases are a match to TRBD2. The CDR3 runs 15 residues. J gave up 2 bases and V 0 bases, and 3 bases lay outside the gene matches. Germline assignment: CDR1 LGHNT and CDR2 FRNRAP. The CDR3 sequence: CASGLVLGLAYEQYF. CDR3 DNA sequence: TGTGCTAGTGGTTTGGTACTGGGACTAGCCTACGAGCAGTACTTC.

CDR3 nucleotides: TGTGCCAGCAGCGTAGGGCAGGGTACGTACGAGCAGTACTTC. Translated, it gives CASSVGQGTYEQYF. This chain uses TRBV9 with TRBJ2-7; D possibly corresponds to TRBD1 (5 bases). Deletions cut 0 bases from V and 4 bases from J, with 11 bases between. CDR1 SGDLS and CDR2 YYNGEE come from the germline V gene. The CDR3 has 14 residues.

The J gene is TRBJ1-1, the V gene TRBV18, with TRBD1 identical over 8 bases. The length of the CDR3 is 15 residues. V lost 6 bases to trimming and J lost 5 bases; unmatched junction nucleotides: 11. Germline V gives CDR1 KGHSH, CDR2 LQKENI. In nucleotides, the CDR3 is TGTGCCAGCTCGCAAGGACAGGGCTCCACTACTGAAGCTTTCTTT. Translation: CASSQGQGSTTEAFF.

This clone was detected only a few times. Here the CDR3 reads CAVGAEQFF. CDR3 bases: TGTGCCGTTGGGGCCGAGCAGTTCTTC. V and J are TRBV19 and TRBJ2-1; a possible D gene is TRBD1 (5 bases). V lost 11 bases and J lost 10, with 9 bases in between. The CDR3 extends over 9 amino acids. Germline CDR1 and CDR2: LNHDA and SQIVND (reference sequence).

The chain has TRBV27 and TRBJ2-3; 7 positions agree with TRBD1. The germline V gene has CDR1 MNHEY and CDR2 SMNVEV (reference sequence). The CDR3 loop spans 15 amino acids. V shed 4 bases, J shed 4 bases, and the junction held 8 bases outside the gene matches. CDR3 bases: TGTGCCAGCAGTTCCCTCTCCCAGGGGGCAGATACGCAGTATTTT. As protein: CASSSLSQGADTQYF.

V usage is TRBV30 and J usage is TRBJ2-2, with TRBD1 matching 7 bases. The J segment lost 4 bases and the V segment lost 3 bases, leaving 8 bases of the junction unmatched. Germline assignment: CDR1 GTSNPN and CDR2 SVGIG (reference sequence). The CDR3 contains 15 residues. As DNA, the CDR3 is TGTGCCTGGAGGGAACTTGACAGGGTCACCGGGGAGCTGTTTTTT. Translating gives CAWRELDRVTGELFF. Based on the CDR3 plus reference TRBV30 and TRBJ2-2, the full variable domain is SQTIHQWPATLVQPVGSPLSLECTVEGTSNPNLYWYRQAAGRGLQLLFYSVGIGQISSEVPQNLSASRPQDRQFILSSKKLLLSDSGFYLCAWRELDRVTGELFFGEGSRLTVL.